Ten or more counts support the clone carrying this T cell receptor (beta chain). Its antigen is still unknown. Researchers took RNA transcripts and amplified the TCR beta CDR3 regions from them. First-round RT-PCR targeting the TCR CDR3 was performed with the HTBI primer set. MiXCR, applied by TCRdb to the multiplex PCR reads, yields one record per CDR3 protein. Here the sample spans over 300,000 distinct CDR3 sequences, around 13% being singletons. There are 13 residues in the CDR3. V dropped 6 bases and J dropped 2 bases, with 9 bases sitting between them. The germline CDR1 and CDR2 sequences are MNHNS and SASEGT. PBMCs came from more than 9 ml fresh peripheral blood. The data are from a study of T cells in Graves' hyperthyroidism and ophthalmopathy. Whole-study results and caveats: Ophthalmopathy onset followed model prediction by a median about six months.

The genes are TRBV6-1 and TRBJ2-3, with D possibly called TRBD1 or TRBD2 (5 bases each). The clonotype originates from a woman aged 60-70 years with Graves' hyperthyroidism. What was sequenced was blood. In nucleotides, the CDR3 is TGTGCCAGCAGGGTCGGGGCCACAGATACGCAGTATTTT. Translation: CASRVGATDTQYF.